One sample yielded the 7 T cell receptor beta chains listed below, sequenced in a study of Ad26.COV2.S vaccination and SARS-CoV-2 variants. This sample's treatment: some 19 received Ad26.COV2.S at low or high dose, single or two shots; 5 received placebo; per-sample allocation not given. Day 63 following the first vaccine or placebo injection was when the samples were taken. TCRdb keeps only in-frame clones here, not all; method: immunoSEQ multiplex PCR. The data hold 350,000 to 400,000 clones, with roughly nine tenths observed a single time. The sample consisted of peripheral blood, taken in a trial of Ad26.COV2.S vaccine versus placebo. The origin of the receptors is a person between 18 and 59 years old who received the Ad26.COV2.S COVID-19 vaccine or a placebo.

The rearrangement joins TRBV6-5 to TRBJ1-5; no reliable D call. CDR1 and CDR2 (germline): MNHEY, SVGAGI. The CDR3 length is 14 residues. With 6 bases removed from V and 1 base from J, the gap between germline ends came to 10 bases. The CDR3 loop is CASRRGRSNQPQHF. In DNA form, the CDR3 reads TGTGCCAGCAGACGCGGACGGAGCAATCAGCCCCAGCATTTT.

V gene TRBV4-1 combines with J gene TRBJ1-1; D gene ambiguous. Trimming removed 4 bases from V and 4 bases from J, with 10 bases in between. Germline assignment: CDR1 MGHRA and CDR2 YSYEKL. The length of the CDR3 is 13 residues. The CDR3 nucleotides read TGCGCCAGCAGCCCCTACACCCGCACTGAAGCTTTCTTT. Translation gives CASSPYTRTEAFF.

This rearrangement joins TRBV7-2 to TRBJ1-1, with D possibly TRBD1 on 6 matching bases. CDR3 length equals 14 residues. Trimming removed 2 bases from V and 4 bases from J, with 11 bases in between. Germline CDR1 is SGHTA and CDR2 is FQGNSA. CDR3 residues: CASSLTPGATEAFF. The DNA for the CDR3 is TGTGCCAGCAGCTTAACCCCAGGGGCCACTGAAGCTTTCTTT.

CDR3 DNA sequence: TGTGCCAGCAGTTTATCGGGACAGGGGCCAGCTAATGAAAAACTGTTTTTT. Its protein is CASSLSGQGPANEKLFF. The V gene is TRBV27, the J gene TRBJ1-4, with 10 bases lining up with TRBD1. The CDR3 extends over 17 amino acids. Germline V gene lookup returns CDR1 MNHEY and CDR2 SMNVEV (reference sequence). The ends lost 0 bases at V and 3 bases at J; junction bases unmatched: 4.

Only one count was recorded for this clone. The genes are TRBV6-1 and TRBJ1-2, with TRBD1 matching 11 bases. Germline V CDR1 and CDR2: MNHNS, SASEGT. The CDR3 is 15 amino acids. Trimming at V came to 2 bases and at J to 6 bases, leaving 5 bases not matched to a gene. This CDR3 reads CASSEIGTGGNGYTF. The CDR3 DNA follows: TGTGCCAGCAGTGAAATCGGGACAGGGGGTAATGGCTACACCTTC.

The rearrangement uses TRBV19 and TRBJ1-6; D perhaps matches TRBD1 (6 bases). CDR3 length: 18 amino acids. Germline-derived CDR1 and CDR2 are LNHDA and SQIVND (reference sequence). The germline V and J ends were trimmed by 1 base and 0 bases, with 13 bases remaining between them. CDR3 DNA: TGTGCCAGTAGTATAGTCCGTCAGGGGAGCTCCTATAATTCACCCCTCCACTTT. The encoded protein is CASSIVRQGSSYNSPLHF.

The chain employs TRBV5-4 and TRBJ2-1; TRBD1 might be the D (6 bases). Germline V CDR1 and CDR2: SGHNT, YYREEE (reference sequence). The CDR3 is 14 residues long. The V end lost 4 bases, the J end lost 5 bases, and 13 bases lay between the germline ends. The DNA of the CDR3 is TGTGCCAGCAGCGAACCGTGGGGGCACAATGAGCAGTTCTTC. Amino acids: CASSEPWGHNEQFF.